This T cell receptor beta chain comes out of a study of monozygotic twins with cystic fibrosis (dated by TCRdb to the early 2020s). In terms of the full investigation: Barcoded libraries were prepared from roughly 3 micrograms of fragmented DNA with roughly 14 PCR cycles. To assess genetic influence on V and J gene usage, the study compared TCR beta repertoires within and across 16 monozygotic twin pairs with cystic fibrosis. Ten female and six male twin pairs, aged roughly 2.0 to 40 years (median roughly 9.3 years) and mostly children and adolescents, were included in the cohort. On the day of blood sampling, twins were ranked among approximately 990 cohort participants for weight-for-height and for FEVPerc (FEV1 disease centile). Data for three of the twin pairs had been reported earlier in a different context. Points the paper makes about the study in general: The cohort was small, and the number of shared CDR3s showed no association with age, concordance or disease severity. The greatest similarity to the co-twin was observed for V gene usage in 13 of 16 pairs and for J usage in 8 of 16 pairs, which suggested genetic constraints. Sharing of nucleotide-identical clonotypes was significantly greater within monozygotic CF twin pairs than between unrelated CF individuals (P = 0.000026, Mann-Whitney). Simpson clonality was generally low (median around 0.01), suggesting a naive-dominated repertoire, with higher clonality in the most severely affected patients.

Concerning this clone: No antigen is known for it. Base quality data are lacking; no much larger clone is found one base away.

Following the manufacturer's instructions, the researchers used the immunoSEQ immune profiling system to amplify TCR beta CDR3 regions via multiplex PCR. An Illumina NextSeq system was used to carry out the sequencing. As for the original processing: Sequence data were processed on the immunoSEQ Analyzer platform, and clonality was calculated as the square root of Simpson's index of productive rearrangements. Similarity in V and J usage was measured by Jensen-Shannon distance, and OLGA was used to compute CDR3 generation probabilities. Shared CDR3 sequences were searched against the immuneACCESS database (August 2020) and VDJdb (December 2020). The table was pulled from immuneACCESS by TCRdb, which kept in-frame rearrangements only. Such tables lose some clones; where checked, under half of the loss comes from unresolved V genes, and the rest has no known cause. That table gives V, J and clone size, and the DNA gave D and trimming. The sample contains roughly 25,000 clones, 91% of them found a single time. Approximately 0.28% of the sample is taken by the ten largest.

The twin pairs came from the European Cystic Fibrosis Twin and Sibling Study Cohort, which recruited patients from over a hundred CF clinics across 14 European countries. Both zygosity and CFTR genotype were checked in-house, and zygosity was tested with multiplex PCR across nine short tandem repeat loci. Peripheral blood was taken from each twin, and clinical parameters were recorded on the day of blood sampling. Phenol/chloroform extraction was used to isolate genomic DNA from peripheral blood cells, and the DNA was then kept in TE buffer at 4 degrees C. The receptor was isolated from a girl aged 2 to 9 with cystic fibrosis. The sample consisted of blood.

The CDR3 is CASSLQGYKVAYEQYF. The bases read TGTGCCAGCAGCTTGCAGGGATACAAAGTTGCCTACGAGCAGTACTTC. The sequence joins TRBV7-2 to TRBJ2-7, and perhaps TRBD1 as D gene, on 5 matching bases. Between the V and J ends, shortened by 3 bases and 2 bases respectively, the junction contains 17 bases. Counted from cysteine to phenylalanine, this CDR3 has 16 amino acids. This entry keeps only the CDR3 DNA: 48 bases, framed from base 1. CDR1 and CDR2 were assigned from the germline V gene as SGHTA and FQGNSA.